Presented here are 27 T cell receptor beta chains from one specimen sequenced in a study of shared clonotypes between healthy human individuals. Positive CCR7 selection of CD45RO-negative cells yielded the naive CD8 cells, and terminally differentiated effector memory CD45RA+ cells were excluded. TCRdb's copy holds only in-frame clones and misses some; the assay was immunoSEQ multiplex PCR. This sample has around 2,000,000 clones, with about 93% found just once. The sequencing sample was made of naive CD8+ T cells from PBMCs. These receptors came from a man aged 18 to 35 in good health. Some clones in this sample may be carry-over from other donors' samples.

Regarding this clone: One end of the junction fails to match germline, which may point to a read error. The chain recombines TRBV7-6 with TRBJ2-7, with 7 bases fitting TRBD1. Germline V CDR1 and CDR2: SGHVS, FNYEAQ. CDR3 length: 13 amino acids. The CDR3 region has the DNA TGTGCCAGCAGCCCTGAGACAGGGTCGCCACAATCCTTC. This encodes CASSPETGSPQSF.

This chain links TRBV5-4 with TRBJ2-1; D perhaps matches TRBD1 (5 bases). The V end lost 4 bases, the J end lost 16 bases, and 15 bases lay between the germline ends. CDR3 size: 11 residues. Germline CDR1 SGHNT, CDR2 YYREEE (reference sequence). This CDR3 is CASSGATESFF. In nucleotides, the CDR3 is TGTGCCAGCAGCGGGGCGACCGAATCCTTCTTC.

The chain links TRBV11-2 to TRBJ2-1; 8 bases are a match to TRBD2. CDR1 is SGHAT and CDR2 is FQNNGV in the germline V gene. The CDR3 is 18 amino acids. V lost 4 bases to trimming and J lost 2 bases; unmatched junction nucleotides: 13. The CDR3 here is CASSSPGGRGTPYNEQFF. CDR3 coding DNA: TGTGCCAGCAGCTCCCCGGGAGGGCGTGGGACACCCTACAATGAGCAGTTCTTC. The whole variable domain, remainder taken from reference TRBV11-2 and TRBJ2-1, is EAGVAQSPRYKIIEKRQSVAFWCNPISGHATLYWYQQILGQGPKLLIQFQNNGVVDDSQLPKDRFSAERLKGVDSTLKIQPAKLEDSAVYLCASSSPGGRGTPYNEQFFGPGTRLTVL.

CDR3 sequence: CASRTVNTGELFF. CDR3 bases: TGTGCCAGCCGAACAGTGAACACCGGGGAGCTGTTTTTT. The rearrangement joins TRBV6-1 to TRBJ2-2, with unresolved D. V lost 8 bases and J 1 base, leaving 8 bases between the germline ends. The germline gives CDR1 MNHNS, CDR2 SASEGT. The length of the CDR3 is 13 residues.

The chain is built from TRBV6-1 and TRBJ1-3; D is unclear. The germline V gene encodes CDR1 MNHNS and CDR2 SASEGT. CDR3 length: 15 residues. V gave up 5 bases and J gave up 0 bases, with 11 bases separating them. In nucleotides, the CDR3 is TGTGCCAGCAGTCCGGACGCCTTCTCTGGAAACACCATATATTTT. Its translation: CASSPDAFSGNTIYF.

The chain joins TRBV13 to TRBJ2-1; D is ambiguous. V was trimmed by 5 bases and J by 9 bases, leaving 20 bases between them. CDR1 is PRHDT, CDR2 FYEKMQ, per germline (reference sequence). This CDR3 is 15 amino acids long. CDR3 DNA sequence: TGTGCCAGCAGCCCCGTAGAGAGTTTCTACCCTGAGCAGTTCTTC. This gives the protein CASSPVESFYPEQFF.

The chain is built from TRBV7-9 and TRBJ1-1, with 7 bases lining up with TRBD1. Germline assignment: CDR1 SEHNR and CDR2 FQNEAQ (reference sequence). The CDR3 has 12 residues. V trimming: 11 bases; J trimming: 1 base; junction bases outside the gene matches: 4. This CDR3 reads CAGDSSNTEAFF. The CDR3 DNA sequence: TGTGCCGGGGACAGTTCGAACACTGAAGCTTTCTTT.

The chain employs TRBV7-3 and TRBJ2-1, with 8 positions matching TRBD2. The CDR3 is 17 residues long. Germline V gene sequence: CDR1 SGHTA, CDR2 FQGTGA. J lost 2 bases, V lost 1 base, and 7 bases had no gene match. DNA of the CDR3: TGTGCCAGCAGCTTAAAGGGTAGGGGACTAGCCTACAATGAGCAGTTCTTC. As protein: CASSLKGRGLAYNEQFF.

The chain uses TRBV7-9 and TRBJ2-7; the match to TRBD2 covers 15 bases. Germline-derived CDR1 and CDR2 are SEHNR and FQNEAQ (reference sequence). V shed 7 bases and J 4 bases; nucleotides not matched to a gene: 11. The CDR3 is 17 amino acids. The CDR3 DNA is TGTGCCAGCACCACGGGACTAGCGGGAGGCTTAGGGTACGAGCAGTACTTC. Its translation is CASTTGLAGGLGYEQYF.

A remark on this clone: This same CDR3 is encoded by further DNA sequences in the sample. This chain's CDR3 is CASSPGTGLYEQYF. The CDR3 nucleotides read TGTGCCAGTAGTCCCGGGACAGGGCTCTACGAGCAGTACTTC. This sequence joins TRBV19 and TRBJ2-7; TRBD1 agrees at 9 bases. V shed 5 bases and J 3 bases; nucleotides not matched to a gene: 5. The CDR3 is 14 amino acids. Germline-derived CDR1 and CDR2 are LNHDA and SQIVND (reference sequence).

This sequence joins TRBV9 and TRBJ2-1; TRBD2 matches at 7 bases. V gave up 3 bases and J gave up 8 bases; unmatched junction bases: 14. Germline-derived CDR1 and CDR2 are SGDLS and YYNGEE. The CDR3 totals 16 residues. The CDR3 bases are TGTGCCAGCAGCGGATTAGCGGGCCCCCCGAGAGATGAGCAGTTCTTC. Residues: CASSGLAGPPRDEQFF.

The count of this clone is one. The gene calls are TRBV5-6 and TRBJ2-1, with 9 positions matching TRBD1. The CDR3 runs 17 residues. J was trimmed by 5 bases and V by 3 bases; bases with no gene match: 12. CDR1 is SGHDT, CDR2 YYEEEE, per germline. The CDR3 sequence is CASSWDRDPLGHNEQFF. In DNA form, the CDR3 reads TGTGCCAGCAGCTGGGACAGGGATCCCCTAGGCCACAATGAGCAGTTCTTC.

This chain uses TRBV18 with TRBJ2-7; D not resolved. CDR1 is KGHSH, CDR2 LQKENI, per germline. The CDR3 loop spans 13 amino acids. V was clipped by 3 bases and J by 4 bases, with 10 bases between them. This CDR3 reads CASSPPKSYEQYF. CDR3 DNA: TGTGCCAGCTCACCCCCGAAAAGTTACGAGCAGTACTTC.

As regards this clone: The same CDR3 can be traced to other DNA sequences in this sample. The chain links TRBV15 to TRBJ2-3, with D perhaps given as TRBD1 or TRBD2 (5 bases each). This CDR3 comprises 13 residues. Germline V gene lookup returns CDR1 LNHNV and CDR2 YYDKDF (reference sequence). The V gene lost 5 bases and the J gene lost 0 bases, with 6 bases spanning the gap. The DNA of the CDR3 is TGTGCCACCAGCGGGACGAGCACAGATACGCAGTATTTT. Residues: CATSGTSTDTQYF.

V gene TRBV4-1 combines with J gene TRBJ2-7, with 12 bases lining up with TRBD2. The CDR3 runs 15 residues. Trimming took 2 bases from V and 7 from J; bases not matched to a gene: 6. Germline CDR1 is MGHRA and CDR2 is YSYEKL. CDR3 sequence: CASSQRLAGDWEQYF. DNA for the CDR3: TGCGCCAGCAGCCAAAGACTAGCGGGGGACTGGGAGCAGTACTTC.

DNA of the CDR3: TGTGCCAGCAGTTTATCCCTCCTCGGAGATACGCAGTATTTT. It specifies CASSLSLLGDTQYF. This sequence joins TRBV27 and TRBJ2-3, with unresolved D. The length of the CDR3 is 14 residues. The V end was cut by 0 bases, the J end by 5 bases, with 9 bases between. The V gene's germline CDR1 is MNHEY and CDR2 SMNVEV (reference sequence).

The V call is TRBV7-9, the J call TRBJ2-7; 8 bases are a match to TRBD2. The CDR3 extends over 15 amino acids. Unmatched junction bases numbered 8, after V lost 1 base and J lost 6 bases. The germline V gene has CDR1 SEHNR and CDR2 FQNEAQ (reference sequence). The CDR3 protein is CASSLDPGGAGEQYF. CDR3 nucleotides: TGTGCCAGCAGCTTAGACCCGGGGGGGGCTGGCGAGCAGTACTTC. Full variable domain (rest looked up from reference TRBV7-9 and TRBJ2-7): DTGVSQNPRHKITKRGQNVTFRCDPISEHNRLYWYRQTLGQGPEFLTYFQNEAQLEKSRLLSDRFSAERPKGSFSTLEIQRTEQGDSAMYLCASSLDPGGAGEQYFGPGTRLTVT.

The rearrangement uses TRBV4-1 and TRBJ2-5, with D unclear. Per the germline V gene, CDR1 is MGHRA and CDR2 is YSYEKL. The CDR3 is 14 residues long. V shed 0 bases and J shed 1 base, with 6 bases lying between them. CDR3 in amino acids: CASSQEGSQETQYF. CDR3 DNA sequence: TGCGCCAGCAGCCAAGAGGGCAGCCAAGAGACCCAGTACTTC.

The J gene is TRBJ2-2, the V gene TRBV25-1, with 9 bases fitting TRBD2. The V segment lost 10 bases and the J segment 4 bases; nucleotides outside the gene matches: 7. Germline CDR1 reads MGHDK; CDR2 reads SYGVNS. The CDR3 consists of 14 residues. CDR3 nucleotides: TGTGCCATCAGACTAGCGGAGAGCACCGGGGAGCTGTTTTTT. Its protein product is CAIRLAESTGELFF.

This chain joins TRBV7-3 and TRBJ2-1; 8 bases agree with TRBD2. This CDR3 comprises 15 residues. V shed 8 bases and J 12 bases; nucleotides not matched to a gene: 18. Germline CDR1 and CDR2: SGHTA and FQGTGA. The CDR3 DNA reads TGTGCCAGCGTGCTCTTAGCGGGACCCGTAGAAGGGCAGTTCTTC. Translating gives CASVLLAGPVEGQFF.

The V and J genes are TRBV14 and TRBJ2-1; a weak D match, TRBD2 (6 bases). Germline lookup yields CDR1 SGHDN and CDR2 FVKESK. The germline V and J ends were trimmed by 0 bases and 3 bases, with 9 bases remaining between them. CDR3 length equals 15 residues. The DNA for the CDR3 is TGTGCCAGCAGCCAAGAGAGGAGGGTCTACAATGAGCAGTTCTTC. Its protein product is CASSQERRVYNEQFF.

This chain uses TRBV25-1 with TRBJ1-6, with a possible D match to TRBD1 (5 bases). The CDR3 runs to 16 residues. Trimming took off 2 bases at V and 6 bases at J, with 14 bases between the two ends. In germline, CDR1 is MGHDK, CDR2 SYGVNS. CDR3 loop: CASSEAGTALNSPLHF. CDR3 nucleotide sequence: TGTGCCAGCAGTGAAGCCGGGACGGCCCTTAATTCACCCCTCCACTTT.

J is TRBJ2-3 and V is TRBV9; 8 nucleotides agree with TRBD2. CDR3 size: 18 residues. V shed 6 bases and J 3 bases; nucleotides not matched to a gene: 18. Germline V CDR1 and CDR2: SGDLS, YYNGEE. The CDR3 DNA follows: TGTGCCAGCACCGCGGGGGGACGAAGCGGGAGTGGGACAGATACGCAGTATTTT. It encodes CASTAGGRSGSGTDTQYF.

The chain is built from TRBV9 and TRBJ1-1, with D possibly TRBD1 on 5 matching bases. This CDR3 region has 15 residues. Looked up from germline, CDR1 is SGDLS and CDR2 is YYNGEE. V was trimmed by 1 base and J by 1 base, leaving 11 bases between them. CDR3 sequence reads: CASSVSPQGNTEAFF. The CDR3 coding sequence is TGTGCCAGCAGCGTAAGCCCCCAGGGGAACACTGAAGCTTTCTTT.

The chain carries TRBV27 and TRBJ1-1, with 7 bases that match TRBD1. CDR1 and CDR2 from the germline V gene are MNHEY and SMNVEV (reference sequence). Trimming cost V 6 bases and J 3 bases; bases outside gene matches: 10. This CDR3 is built from 15 residues. CDR3: CASSSPAGGYTEAFF. CDR3 nucleotides: TGTGCCAGCAGCTCCCCGGCAGGGGGGTACACTGAAGCTTTCTTT.

This rearrangement joins TRBV19 to TRBJ1-2, with D tentatively TRBD1 (5 bases). Per germline, CDR1 LNHDA and CDR2 SQIVND (reference sequence). Trimming removed 2 bases from V and 5 bases from J, with 9 bases in between. The CDR3 has 13 amino acids. The CDR3 protein is CASSISGKYGYTF. The CDR3, as DNA: TGTGCCAGTAGTATATCAGGGAAATATGGCTACACCTTC.

This clone was recorded once. CDR3 sequence reads: CASSLEGRGYNEQFF. The CDR3 region has the DNA TGTGCCAGCAGCTTAGAAGGCAGGGGCTACAATGAGCAGTTCTTC. The gene calls are TRBV7-2 and TRBJ2-1; D is perhaps TRBD1 (6 bases). This CDR3 spans 15 amino acids. Looked up from germline, CDR1 is SGHTA and CDR2 is FQGNSA. Trimming cost V 1 base and J 3 bases, with 10 bases left between them.